This is a list of T cell receptor beta chains from one sample in a study of cytomegalovirus exposure and HLA in healthy donors. Measured with immunoSEQ multiplex PCR; TCRdb has only the in-frame clones, and not every one. Of roughly 110,000 clones listed, 81% are singletons. Sequenced material: PBMCs. The receptors stem from a man aged 30-40 years in good health and CMV-seronegative. Each CDR3 is given with its conserved first and last residue. D genes are given only for firm matches. Some rows mark clone size as missing; the rest say once, few, many or name a class of expanded clone.

abundance: -; j_gene: TRBJ2-7; d_gene: TRBD1; v_gene: TRBV5-1; CDR3aa: CASRSAGTGNYEQYF; CDR3nt: TGCGCCAGCAGAAGCGCCGGGACAGGGAATTACGAGCAGTACTTC
abundance: -; j_gene: TRBJ2-7; d_gene: TRBD2; v_gene: TRBV6-1; CDR3aa: CASTSGLAGAPEQYF; CDR3nt: TGTGCCAGCACTTCGGGACTAGCGGGAGCCCCTGAGCAGTACTTC
abundance: -; j_gene: TRBJ1-2; d_gene: TRBD1; v_gene: TRBV7-8; CDR3aa: CASRPPGTAPSGYTF; CDR3nt: TGTGCCAGCAGGCCGCCCGGGACAGCCCCCTCTGGGTACACCTTC
abundance: -; j_gene: TRBJ1-1; d_gene: -; v_gene: TRBV9; CDR3aa: CASSPPGLEAFF; CDR3nt: TGTGCCAGCAGCCCCCCGGGTCTCGAAGCTTTCTTT
abundance: -; j_gene: TRBJ1-1; d_gene: -; v_gene: TRBV5-6; CDR3aa: CASSRWGGMYTEAFF; CDR3nt: TGTGCCAGCAGCCGATGGGGGGGCATGTATACTGAAGCTTTCTTT
abundance: -; j_gene: TRBJ1-5; d_gene: -; v_gene: TRBV2; CDR3aa: CASNSGRNQPQHF; CDR3nt: TGTGCCAGCAATTCCGGTAGAAATCAGCCCCAGCATTTT
abundance: -; j_gene: TRBJ2-3; d_gene: -; v_gene: TRBV19; CDR3aa: CASSARAGTQYF; CDR3nt: TGTGCCAGTAGTGCCCGGGCGGGTACGCAGTATTTT
abundance: -; j_gene: TRBJ2-7; d_gene: -; v_gene: TRBV27; CDR3aa: CASSFAGAYEQYF; CDR3nt: TGTGCCAGCAGTTTTGCCGGTGCTTACGAGCAGTACTTC
abundance: -; j_gene: TRBJ2-7; d_gene: -; v_gene: TRBV6-4; CDR3aa: CASSPQGQQYF; CDR3nt: TGTGCCAGCAGTCCCCAGGGCCAACAGTACTTC
abundance: -; j_gene: TRBJ2-6; d_gene: TRBD1; v_gene: TRBV5-1; CDR3aa: CASNPLETGLYVLTF; CDR3nt: TGCGCCAGCAATCCGCTCGAGACAGGGCTCTACGTCCTGACTTTC
abundance: -; j_gene: TRBJ1-1; d_gene: -; v_gene: TRBV30; CDR3aa: CAWREWTASNTEAFF; CDR3nt: TGTGCCTGGAGGGAATGGACAGCATCGAACACTGAAGCTTTCTTT
abundance: -; j_gene: TRBJ1-5; d_gene: -; v_gene: TRBV6-7; CDR3aa: CASSYSKLGGDGQPQHF; CDR3nt: TGTGCCAGCAGTTACTCGAAATTAGGAGGGGATGGGCAGCCCCAGCATTTT
abundance: -; j_gene: TRBJ1-1; d_gene: -; v_gene: TRBV13; CDR3aa: CASRILGRTVNTEAFF; CDR3nt: TGTGCCAGCAGGATCCTTGGGAGGACCGTGAACACTGAAGCTTTCTTT
abundance: -; j_gene: TRBJ2-5; d_gene: -; v_gene: TRBV25-1; CDR3aa: CASREGAQETQYF; CDR3nt: TGTGCCAGCAGGGAGGGTGCCCAAGAGACCCAGTACTTC
abundance: few; j_gene: TRBJ2-1; d_gene: TRBD2; v_gene: TRBV6-5; CDR3aa: CASSLAGRYNEQFF; CDR3nt: TGTGCCAGCAGTCTAGCGGGGAGATACAATGAGCAGTTCTTC
abundance: -; j_gene: TRBJ2-7; d_gene: -; v_gene: TRBV11-2; CDR3aa: CASSLAGTGSYEQYF; CDR3nt: TGTGCCAGCAGCTTGGCGGGGACCGGTTCCTACGAGCAGTACTTC
abundance: -; j_gene: TRBJ2-1; d_gene: TRBD2; v_gene: TRBV7-6; CDR3aa: CASSSAGLAGVKNEQFF; CDR3nt: TGTGCCAGCAGCTCCGCCGGACTAGCGGGAGTAAAAAATGAGCAGTTCTTC
abundance: -; j_gene: TRBJ2-7; d_gene: TRBD2; v_gene: TRBV5-1; CDR3aa: CASSSGTNGDEQYF; CDR3nt: TGCGCCAGCAGCTCCGGGACTAACGGGGACGAGCAGTACTTC
abundance: -; j_gene: TRBJ1-2; d_gene: -; v_gene: TRBV6-7; CDR3aa: CAFKGASFAGYTF; CDR3nt: TGTGCCTTCAAAGGGGCGTCATTCGCTGGCTACACCTTC
abundance: -; j_gene: TRBJ2-7; d_gene: -; v_gene: TRBV5-4; CDR3aa: CASSLAGTRRVQYF; CDR3nt: TGTGCCAGCAGCTTGGCCGGGACACGAAGGGTACAGTACTTC
abundance: -; j_gene: TRBJ2-2; d_gene: -; v_gene: TRBV2; CDR3aa: CASTQLLSSTGELFF; CDR3nt: TGTGCCAGCACCCAACTTCTAAGTAGCACCGGGGAGCTGTTTTTT
abundance: -; j_gene: TRBJ2-2; d_gene: -; v_gene: TRBV5-6; CDR3aa: CASSWGQGRRELFF; CDR3nt: TGTGCCAGCAGCTGGGGCCAGGGCAGGAGGGAGCTGTTTTTT
abundance: -; j_gene: TRBJ1-2; d_gene: -; v_gene: TRBV7-9; CDR3aa: CASSLPGGHRGYTF; CDR3nt: TGTGCCAGCAGCTTGCCCGGAGGGCACCGTGGCTACACCTTC
abundance: -; j_gene: TRBJ1-1; d_gene: -; v_gene: TRBV11-3; CDR3aa: CASSQDRMNTEAFF; CDR3nt: TGTGCCAGCAGCCAGGACAGAATGAACACTGAAGCTTTCTTT
abundance: -; j_gene: TRBJ2-7; d_gene: -; v_gene: TRBV13; CDR3aa: CASSWGRSTNQYF; CDR3nt: TGTGCCAGCAGCTGGGGCAGGTCTACGAATCAGTACTTC
abundance: -; j_gene: TRBJ1-5; d_gene: -; v_gene: TRBV14; CDR3aa: CASSHRGGQPQHF; CDR3nt: TGTGCCAGCAGCCACAGGGGCGGGCAGCCCCAGCATTTT
abundance: -; j_gene: TRBJ1-1; d_gene: -; v_gene: TRBV19; CDR3aa: CASSTGKSTEAFF; CDR3nt: TGTGCCAGTAGTACCGGGAAATCCACTGAAGCTTTCTTT
abundance: -; j_gene: TRBJ2-7; d_gene: -; v_gene: TRBV10-3; CDR3aa: CAISGSQGHEQYF; CDR3nt: TGTGCCATCAGTGGTTCTCAGGGCCACGAGCAGTACTTC
abundance: -; j_gene: TRBJ2-5; d_gene: TRBD1; v_gene: TRBV29-1; CDR3aa: CSVKQRVRGETQYF; CDR3nt: TGCAGCGTGAAACAGAGGGTCAGGGGGGAGACCCAGTACTTC
abundance: -; j_gene: TRBJ2-3; d_gene: TRBD2; v_gene: TRBV7-9; CDR3aa: CASTRGLAEDTQYF; CDR3nt: TGTGCCAGCACCCGGGGACTAGCGGAAGATACGCAGTATTTT
abundance: -; j_gene: TRBJ2-1; d_gene: -; v_gene: TRBV6-5; CDR3aa: CASRTGISNEQFF; CDR3nt: TGTGCCAGCAGAACAGGGATCTCCAATGAGCAGTTCTTC
abundance: -; j_gene: TRBJ2-5; d_gene: -; v_gene: TRBV6-7; CDR3aa: CASSYRKQAGRQETQYF; CDR3nt: TGTGCCAGCAGTTACCGTAAACAGGCAGGGAGGCAAGAGACCCAGTACTTC
abundance: -; j_gene: TRBJ1-1; d_gene: -; v_gene: TRBV5-6; CDR3aa: CASSDETGNTEAFF; CDR3nt: TGTGCCAGCAGCGACGAGACAGGGAACACTGAAGCTTTCTTT
abundance: -; j_gene: TRBJ2-7; d_gene: TRBD1; v_gene: TRBV28; CDR3aa: CASSPPGQGSREQYF; CDR3nt: TGTGCCAGCAGCCCGCCGGGACAGGGCAGCCGCGAGCAGTACTTC
abundance: -; j_gene: TRBJ1-6; d_gene: TRBD1; v_gene: TRBV10-1; CDR3aa: CASSDRDPSHNSPLHF; CDR3nt: TGCGCCAGCAGCGACAGGGACCCCTCTCATAATTCACCCCTCCACTTT
abundance: -; j_gene: TRBJ2-2; d_gene: TRBD2; v_gene: TRBV30; CDR3aa: CAWSVRGSITGELFF; CDR3nt: TGTGCCTGGAGTGTACGCGGGAGTATCACCGGGGAGCTGTTTTTT
abundance: -; j_gene: TRBJ1-6; d_gene: -; v_gene: TRBV7-8; CDR3aa: CASSPGLLDSPLHF; CDR3nt: TGTGCCAGCAGCCCGGGGTTATTGGATTCACCCCTCCACTTT
abundance: -; j_gene: TRBJ1-1; d_gene: -; v_gene: TRBV16; CDR3aa: CASSHRGGDNTEAFF; CDR3nt: TGTGCCAGCAGCCATCGTGGGGGGGATAACACTGAAGCTTTCTTT
abundance: -; j_gene: TRBJ2-3; d_gene: TRBD2; v_gene: TRBV27; CDR3aa: CASSLSMSSGRMQYF; CDR3nt: TGTGCCAGCAGTTTATCGATGTCTAGCGGGAGGATGCAGTATTTT
abundance: -; j_gene: TRBJ2-5; d_gene: -; v_gene: TRBV5-4; CDR3aa: CASSLRGRETQYF; CDR3nt: TGTGCCAGCAGCTTGCGCGGTCGGGAGACCCAGTACTTC
abundance: -; j_gene: TRBJ2-7; d_gene: TRBD1; v_gene: TRBV25-1; CDR3aa: CASSAGQGAYEQYF; CDR3nt: TGTGCCAGCAGTGCAGGACAGGGAGCCTACGAGCAGTACTTC
abundance: -; j_gene: TRBJ2-1; d_gene: TRBD1; v_gene: TRBV30; CDR3aa: CAWSETGNNEQFF; CDR3nt: TGTGCCTGGAGTGAGACAGGGAACAATGAGCAGTTCTTC
abundance: -; j_gene: TRBJ1-1; d_gene: TRBD1; v_gene: TRBV27; CDR3aa: CASSFSTGTEAFF; CDR3nt: TGTGCCAGCAGTTTTTCGACAGGGACTGAAGCTTTCTTT
abundance: -; j_gene: TRBJ2-3; d_gene: -; v_gene: TRBV14; CDR3aa: CASSFRDNLGTDTQYF; CDR3nt: TGTGCCAGCAGCTTTCGGGACAACCTAGGCACAGATACGCAGTATTTT
abundance: -; j_gene: TRBJ1-1; d_gene: TRBD1; v_gene: TRBV5-1; CDR3aa: CASSSAQGLTEAFF; CDR3nt: TGCGCCAGCAGCTCTGCACAGGGGCTCACTGAAGCTTTCTTT
abundance: -; j_gene: TRBJ1-1; d_gene: -; v_gene: TRBV30; CDR3aa: CAWSARQSLQTEAFF; CDR3nt: TGTGCCTGGAGTGCTAGACAGTCCCTACAGACTGAAGCTTTCTTT
abundance: -; j_gene: TRBJ2-5; d_gene: -; v_gene: TRBV5-4; CDR3aa: CASSLEDRKQYF; CDR3nt: TGTGCCAGCAGCTTGGAAGACAGAAAGCAGTACTTC